This passage covers 28 T cell receptor beta chains from one sample sequenced in a study of OX40 agonist ivuxolimab in advanced cancers. TCRdb's copy holds only in-frame clones and misses some; the assay was immunoSEQ multiplex PCR. The table lists about 12,000 clones, just under 90% of them singletons. The sample in question was CD4+ or CD8+ T cells sorted from blood, obtained in a trial of the OX40 agonist ivuxolimab. These receptors all stem from an adult with an advanced solid tumor such as melanoma, head and neck, liver or kidney cancer.

J is TRBJ2-7 and V is TRBV29-1; D gene uncertain. V was shortened by 5 bases and J by 3 bases, with 17 bases between the two germline ends. The CDR3 spans 14 residues. The germline CDR1 and CDR2 sequences are SQVTM and ANQGSEA. CDR3 coding DNA: TGCAGCGTTTCCCAACCGTCTGGAGTCTACGAGCAGTACTTC. This encodes CSVSQPSGVYEQYF.

The chain couples TRBV5-6 to TRBJ1-4, with a tentative D call TRBD1 (5 bases). Germline CDR1 is SGHDT and CDR2 is YYEEEE. The length of the CDR3 is 15 residues. The V and J ends lost 2 bases and 3 bases respectively, with 11 bases between them. The CDR3 DNA follows: TGTGCCAGCAGCTTAAAGCAGGGCGCTAATGAAAAACTGTTTTTT. Amino acids: CASSLKQGANEKLFF. Based on the CDR3 plus reference TRBV5-6 and TRBJ1-4, the full variable domain is DAGVTQSPTHLIKTRGQQVTLRCSPKSGHDTVSWYQQALGQGPQFIFQYYEEEERQRGNFPDRFSGHQFPNYSSELNVNALLLGDSALYLCASSLKQGANEKLFFGSGTQLSVL.

The CDR3 DNA follows: TGTGCCAGCAGCGTAGAGACGGGGCCCTACAATGAGCAGTTCTTC. It is translated as CASSVETGPYNEQFF. The chain joins TRBV9 to TRBJ2-1; either TRBD1 or TRBD2 may supply D (5 bases each). This CDR3 is built from 15 residues. Between the trimmed V and J ends, which lost 0 bases and 2 bases, there was a span of 9 bases. Germline-derived CDR1 and CDR2 are SGDLS and YYNGEE.

The V and J genes are TRBV9 and TRBJ2-7, with 9 positions matching TRBD1. Germline CDR1 is SGDLS and CDR2 is YYNGEE. The trim removed 4 bases at V and 3 bases at J, leaving 2 bases unmatched. This CDR3 is 13 amino acids long. The CDR3 bases are TGTGCCAGCAGCACGGGACAGGGCTACGAGCAGTACTTC. Translation: CASSTGQGYEQYF.

The chain combines TRBV6-4 with TRBJ2-4; no definite D call. The CDR3 consists of 8 residues. Trimming cost V 8 bases and J 12 bases, with 5 bases left between them. Germline CDR1 MRHNA, CDR2 SNTAGT. The CDR3 coding sequence is TGTGCCAGCCGCGGTCAGTACTTC. This codes for CASRGQYF.

This clone was seen a single time. The chain's CDR3 is CASSEHGSSYEQYF. Here the CDR3 DNA reads TGTGCCAGCAGTGAACACGGGAGCTCCTACGAGCAGTACTTC. V gene TRBV25-1 combines with J gene TRBJ2-7; possible D gene TRBD2, 6 bases. The CDR3 is 14 amino acids. V gave up 2 bases and J gave up 0 bases, with 8 bases separating them. Germline values: CDR1 MGHDK, CDR2 SYGVNS.

The chain is built from TRBV4-3 and TRBJ2-4, with TRBD2 identical over 12 bases. This CDR3 spans 14 amino acids. J lost 7 bases, V lost 4 bases, and 2 bases had no gene match. Germline V lookup: CDR1 LGHNA, CDR2 YSLEER. The CDR3 protein is CASSRLAGANIQYF. CDR3 sequence (DNA): TGCGCCAGCAGCCGACTAGCGGGAGCCAACATTCAGTACTTC.

This chain joins TRBV2 and TRBJ2-6; 12 bases align to TRBD1. J gave up 1 base and V 6 bases, and 10 bases lay outside the gene matches. There are 19 residues in the CDR3. Germline V gene data show CDR1 as SNHLY and CDR2 as FYNNEI. The CDR3 DNA follows: TGTGCCAGCAGCCGTCTGCCGGGACAGGGGGCTTCTGGGGCCAACGTCCTGACTTTC. This codes for CASSRLPGQGASGANVLTF.

This clone was seen only once. The chain joins TRBV15 to TRBJ2-7; 8 bases match TRBD1. CDR3 length equals 15 residues. V lost 3 bases, J lost 2 bases, and 6 bases stayed unmatched. Germline V gene sequence: CDR1 LNHNV, CDR2 YYDKDF (reference sequence). The CDR3 DNA reads as TGTGCCACCAGCAGTCTCCCGGGACAGGCCTACGAGCAGTACTTC. Its protein is CATSSLPGQAYEQYF.

The J gene is TRBJ2-1, the V gene TRBV27; D not certain. The CDR3 loop spans 13 amino acids. V shed 4 bases and J shed 4 bases, with 8 bases lying between them. Germline loops: CDR1 MNHEY, CDR2 SMNVEV (reference sequence). CDR3 DNA sequence: TGTGCCAGCAGTTCCCCTATATACAATGAGCAGTTCTTC. Protein product: CASSSPIYNEQFF.

This chain joins TRBV27 and TRBJ1-5, with D possibly being TRBD1 (5 bases). The CDR3 extends over 14 amino acids. Trimming left V 3 bases short and J 0 bases short, with 6 bases between. Germline CDR1 and CDR2: MNHEY and SMNVEV (reference sequence). Here the CDR3 reads CASSLGGSNQPQHF. CDR3 DNA: TGTGCCAGCAGTTTGGGGGGTAGCAATCAGCCCCAGCATTTT.

The chain links TRBV27 to TRBJ2-7; D is unclear. The CDR3 consists of 15 residues. CDR1 and CDR2 from the germline V gene are MNHEY and SMNVEV (reference sequence). Trimming cost V 5 bases and J 5 bases, with 19 bases left between them. The CDR3 nucleotides are TGTGCCAGCAGTCCACTCTTAGGCCTTTGGGACGAGCAGTACTTC. It yields the protein CASSPLLGLWDEQYF.

The chain has TRBV5-6 and TRBJ1-5, with a possible D match to TRBD1 (6 bases). Trimming cost V 0 bases and J 0 bases, with 13 bases left between them. CDR1 SGHDT and CDR2 YYEEEE come from the germline V gene. The CDR3 covers 17 residues. The CDR3 nucleotides read TGTGCCAGCAGCTTGGCGCAACAGGGACATAGCAATCAGCCCCAGCATTTT. It yields the protein CASSLAQQGHSNQPQHF. The variable domain in full, completed from reference TRBV5-6 and TRBJ1-5, reads DAGVTQSPTHLIKTRGQQVTLRCSPKSGHDTVSWYQQALGQGPQFIFQYYEEEERQRGNFPDRFSGHQFPNYSSELNVNALLLGDSALYLCASSLAQQGHSNQPQHFGDGTRLSIL.

V and J are TRBV19 and TRBJ2-1; 12 bases are a match to TRBD2. Germline V gives CDR1 LNHDA, CDR2 SQIVND (reference sequence). The CDR3 covers 15 residues. The V and J ends lost 4 bases and 4 bases, in that order; junction bases with no gene match: 2. CDR3 nucleotide sequence: TGTGCCAGTAGTAATGGACTAGCGGGATACAATGAGCAGTTCTTC. Protein sequence: CASSNGLAGYNEQFF.

Only one count was recorded for this clone. This chain uses TRBV7-6 with TRBJ2-5; 8 bases align to TRBD1. CDR3 length: 16 amino acids. The germline gives CDR1 SGHVS, CDR2 FNYEAQ. Trimming at V came to 4 bases and at J to 5 bases, leaving 12 bases not matched to a gene. This CDR3 is CASSSPPGTGIETQYF. Here the CDR3 DNA reads TGTGCCAGCAGCTCTCCTCCCGGGACAGGCATCGAGACCCAGTACTTC.

The chain is built from TRBV6-5 and TRBJ2-7; TRBD2 agrees at 7 bases. The CDR3 has 15 amino acids. Germline lookup yields CDR1 MNHEY and CDR2 SVGAGI. With 6 bases clipped from V and 2 bases from J, the junction kept 10 bases outside the gene matches. CDR3 sequence reads: CASSPAASGTYEQYF. In DNA form, the CDR3 reads TGTGCCAGCAGCCCCGCCGCTAGCGGCACCTACGAGCAGTACTTC.

A few counts support this clone. One junction end does not reproduce the germline sequence, and a read error may be involved. The sample holds other DNA sequences that translate to the same CDR3. The chain has TRBV4-1 and TRBJ2-7; TRBD2 agrees at 15 bases. The CDR3 is 16 amino acids. Germline assignment: CDR1 MGHRA and CDR2 YSYEKL. CDR3 bases: TGTGCCAGCAGCCAAGGGACTAGCGGGAGGATCCCCGAGCAGTACTTC. This gives the protein CASSQGTSGRIPEQYF.

V usage is TRBV9 and J usage is TRBJ2-3; D is perhaps TRBD2 (6 bases). Germline CDR1 SGDLS, CDR2 YYNGEE. This CDR3 region has 15 residues. Deletions cut 5 bases from V and 2 bases from J, with 15 bases between. The CDR3 spells CASSSAGRTTDTQYF. CDR3 bases: TGTGCCAGCAGTTCGGCCGGGAGAACCACAGATACGCAGTATTTT.

The rearrangement joins TRBV29-1 to TRBJ2-7; 11 bases fit TRBD2. Germline V lookup: CDR1 SQVTM, CDR2 ANQGSEA. There are 16 residues in the CDR3. Trimming at V came to 1 base and at J to 4 bases, leaving 9 bases not matched to a gene. CDR3 nucleotide sequence: TGCAGCGTTGAAGGCGCGGAGGGGACTAGCGGATACGAGCAGTACTTC. It translates to CSVEGAEGTSGYEQYF.

This clone appeared once. The chain is built from TRBV7-2 and TRBJ1-4; unclear D gene. Germline loops: CDR1 SGHTA, CDR2 FQGNSA. The CDR3 loop spans 15 amino acids. The V end was cut by 4 bases, the J end by 0 bases, with 9 bases between. The CDR3 loop reads CASSSSVATNEKLFF. The CDR3 DNA follows: TGTGCCAGCAGCTCGAGCGTTGCAACTAATGAAAAACTGTTTTTT. The entire variable domain, with the rest obtained from reference TRBV7-2 and TRBJ1-4, is as follows: GAGVSQSPSNKVTEKGKDVELRCDPISGHTALYWYRQSLGQGLEFLIYFQGNSAPDKSGLPSDRFSAERTGGSVSTLTIQRTQQEDSAVYLCASSSSVATNEKLFFGSGTQLSVL.

There are a few counts of this clone. The chain employs TRBV14 and TRBJ2-1; TRBD2 is a possible D gene (7 bases). Germline V lookup: CDR1 SGHDN, CDR2 FVKESK. There are 14 residues in the CDR3. V lost 1 base, J lost 8 bases, and 12 bases lay in between. CDR3 region: CASSQVGGLDEQFF. The CDR3 DNA reads as TGTGCCAGCAGCCAAGTGGGGGGGCTGGATGAGCAGTTCTTC.

As DNA, the CDR3 is TGCAGCGCCTGGGGCTCTGGGGCCAACGTCCTGACTTTC. It translates to CSAWGSGANVLTF. The V and J genes are TRBV29-1 and TRBJ2-6; D not certain. Germline assignment: CDR1 SQVTM and CDR2 ANQGSEA. V lost 7 bases and J 0 bases, leaving 7 bases between the germline ends. The CDR3 extends over 13 amino acids.

V usage is TRBV7-9 and J usage is TRBJ2-7, with 7 bases aligning to TRBD1. This CDR3 spans 15 amino acids. J gave up 0 bases and V 6 bases, and 8 bases lay outside the gene matches. Germline CDR1 is SEHNR and CDR2 is FQNEAQ (reference sequence). The CDR3 spells CASSDPGQSSYEQYF. The DNA of the CDR3 is TGTGCCAGCAGTGATCCGGGACAGAGCTCCTACGAGCAGTACTTC.

This chain links TRBV5-1 with TRBJ2-7; weak D call: TRBD1 (6 bases). The germline CDR1 and CDR2 sequences are SGHRS and YFSETQ. The CDR3 runs 14 residues. Trimming pared 1 base from V and 2 bases from J, leaving 10 bases between. The CDR3 protein is CASSLSRGPYEQYF. CDR3 in DNA: TGCGCCAGCAGCTTGTCCAGGGGACCCTACGAGCAGTACTTC.

The rearrangement uses TRBV7-6 and TRBJ2-3; TRBD2 aligns across 9 bases. The V gene end was trimmed by 2 bases and the J gene end by 2 bases; junction bases not matched to a gene: 2. The V gene's germline CDR1 is SGHVS and CDR2 FNYEAQ. This CDR3 spans 15 amino acids. The CDR3 nucleotides read TGTGCCAGCAGCTTACTAGCGGGGTTCACAGATACGCAGTATTTT. This encodes CASSLLAGFTDTQYF.

This clone was seen a single time. At the DNA level, this CDR3 is encoded by other sequences in the same sample as well. J is TRBJ2-1 and V is TRBV6-5, with a tentative D call TRBD2 (5 bases). Between the trimmed V and J ends, which lost 6 bases and 0 bases, there was a span of 12 bases. Germline V CDR1 and CDR2: MNHEY, SVGAGI. CDR3 length: 15 amino acids. The chain's CDR3 is CASRIGLSSYNEQFF. CDR3 DNA sequence: TGTGCCAGCAGAATAGGACTGAGCTCCTACAATGAGCAGTTCTTC.

This rearrangement joins TRBV9 to TRBJ2-4, with D possibly being TRBD1 (6 bases). The germline V and J ends were trimmed by 0 bases and 4 bases, with 8 bases remaining between them. From germline, CDR1 is SGDLS and CDR2 YYNGEE. The CDR3 loop spans 14 amino acids. CDR3 bases: TGTGCCAGCAGCGTAGGGACAGCAAAAAACATTCAGTACTTC. The encoded protein is CASSVGTAKNIQYF.

The chain carries TRBV5-4 and TRBJ2-2, with D possibly called TRBD1 or TRBD2 (6 bases each). The germline CDR1 and CDR2 sequences are SGHNT and YYREEE (reference sequence). The CDR3 loop spans 16 amino acids. The V end was cut by 3 bases, the J end by 6 bases, with 18 bases between. This CDR3 is CASSSRGGGFAGELFF. DNA of the CDR3: TGTGCCAGCAGCTCCAGGGGAGGAGGGTTTGCCGGGGAGCTGTTTTTT.